Sequencing of this TCR beta chain was carried out in a study of STAT5B mutations in CD4+ large granular lymphocyte leukemia. Study results and limitations: Compared with healthy controls (2/35), patient top clones favored TRBV06 (8/27).

The V end lost 7 bases, the J end lost 1 base, and 11 bases lay between the germline ends. This CDR3 spans 14 amino acids. Germline lookup yields CDR1 MNHEY and CDR2 SMNVEV (reference sequence). Assay used: immunoSEQ multiplex PCR; TCRdb lists only in-frame clones, some missing. The repertoire holds 7,000 to 10,000 clones, with over 70% as singletons. About this clone itself: What it recognizes is unknown.

The sequencing sample was made of PBMCs. The source is a woman aged 60-75 years with CD4+ T-cell large granular lymphocyte leukemia. The chain carries TRBV27 and TRBJ2-1; no clear D gene. The CDR3 sequence: CASTLMGSYNEQFF. The CDR3 bases are TGTGCCAGCACCCTTATGGGGTCCTACAATGAGCAGTTCTTC.